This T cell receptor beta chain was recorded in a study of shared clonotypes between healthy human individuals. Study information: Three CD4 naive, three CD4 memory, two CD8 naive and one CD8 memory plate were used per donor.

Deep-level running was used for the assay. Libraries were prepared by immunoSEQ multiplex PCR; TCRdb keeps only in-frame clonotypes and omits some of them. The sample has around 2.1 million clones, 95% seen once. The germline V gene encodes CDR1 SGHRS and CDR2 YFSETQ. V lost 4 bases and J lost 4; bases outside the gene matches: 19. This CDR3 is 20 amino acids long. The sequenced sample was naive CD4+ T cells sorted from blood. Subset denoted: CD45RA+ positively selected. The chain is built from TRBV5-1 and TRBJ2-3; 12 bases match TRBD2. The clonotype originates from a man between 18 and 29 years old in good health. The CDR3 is CASSPLKSSGREGAADTQYF. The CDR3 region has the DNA TGCGCCAGCAGCCCCCTGAAGTCTAGCGGGAGGGAAGGGGCAGCAGATACGCAGTATTTT.